This entry describes one T cell receptor beta chain. Its antigen is currently unknown. This specimen belongs to a study of cytomegalovirus exposure and HLA in healthy donors. The CDR3 runs 16 residues. Deletions cut 4 bases from V and 2 bases from J, with 16 bases between. Germline CDR1 MGHRA, CDR2 YSYEKL. Study-level points and caveats: The study recorded about 160 TCR beta chains that were cytomegalovirus-associated. Upon later analysis, TCR association rates were observed to vary by HLA locus, being highest for DRB1 and lowest for HLA-C.

60 Vbeta and 13 Jbeta primers were used in PCR. Sequenced by immunoSEQ multiplex PCR; TCRdb stores in-frame clones only, minus some. The table for this sample gives about 70,000 clones. What was sequenced was PBMCs. The chain joins TRBV4-1 to TRBJ2-3; tentative D call: TRBD1 (6 bases). This clonotype was obtained from a female donor in good health and CMV-seropositive. The CDR3 is CASSLGHLGPTDTQYF. The CDR3 DNA is TGCGCCAGCAGCCTGGGACACCTAGGCCCCACAGATACGCAGTATTTT.